This TCR beta chain was found in a study of response to subunit inactivated influenza vaccine. General study results and limits: Few new T cells, the authors suggested, are recruited by each seasonal influenza vaccination.

V gave up 7 bases and J gave up 4 bases; unmatched junction bases: 14. The CDR3 consists of 16 residues. Regarding this clonotype: Its specificity is not known.

Using its own MiXCR run on the RT-PCR reads, TCRdb lists one record per CDR3 protein. This table holds about 160,000 distinct CDR3 sequences, about 11% found once. The gene calls are TRBV12-3 or TRBV12-4 and TRBJ1-2, with 8 bases fitting TRBD1. Sequencing used CD8+ T cells sorted from PBMCs, obtained around 25 months after vaccination. This sequence was found in a man in his fifties or sixties who received an inactivated influenza vaccine. CDR3 amino acids: CASTLTGAGYGYGYTF. The CDR3 DNA reads as TGTGCCAGCACCTTGACAGGGGCCGGGTATGGCTATGGCTACACCTTC.